The T cell receptor (beta chain) under discussion was sequenced for a study of T cell changes during pregnancy in multiple sclerosis. Using immunoSEQ multiplex PCR, the repertoire was profiled, and TCRdb retains in-frame clones only, with some absent. The data show under 35,000 clones, with approximately 81% seen just once and more than 7.5% held by the top ten. This receptor was obtained from a female donor with multiple sclerosis, enrolled in a pregnancy study. The sequences come from CD8+ T cells from peripheral blood mononuclear cells, collected after pregnancy.

The chain's CDR3 is CASSPTGNYGYTF. DNA for the CDR3: TGTGCCAGCAGTCCGACAGGGAACTATGGCTACACCTTC. This chain joins TRBV19 and TRBJ1-2, with 7 bases aligning to TRBD1. The CDR3 extends over 13 amino acids. Germline V CDR1 and CDR2: LNHDA, SQIVND (reference sequence). V gave up 9 bases and J gave up 2 bases; unmatched junction bases: 6.